Listed below are T cell receptor beta chains from one sample, sequenced in a study of technical replicates of blood from several donors. Generated by immunoSEQ multiplex PCR, the TCRdb table keeps only in-frame clones and is missing some. The table shows 14,000 or so clones, with less than 90% occurring only once. Sequenced material: PBMCs. The receptor source for this set is a human donor in good health. The CDR3 runs from the conserved cysteine through the conserved F or W. D genes are given only for firm matches. Expanded clones are given a class, and other clones once, few, many or no size at all.

d_gene: TRBD1; abundance: -; v_gene: TRBV28; j_gene: TRBJ2-3; CDR3nt: TGTGCCAGCAGTTTACGGACAGGGGGCCCAGATACGCAGTATTTT; CDR3aa: CASSLRTGGPDTQYF
d_gene: -; abundance: -; v_gene: TRBV19; j_gene: TRBJ2-3; CDR3nt: TGTGCCAGTAGTCTTGGGGGGACAGATACGCAGTATTTT; CDR3aa: CASSLGGTDTQYF
d_gene: TRBD1; abundance: few; v_gene: TRBV19; j_gene: TRBJ1-1; CDR3nt: TGTGCCAGTAGTACGAGACAGGGTAACACTGAAGCTTTCTTT; CDR3aa: CASSTRQGNTEAFF
d_gene: -; abundance: -; v_gene: TRBV30; j_gene: TRBJ2-3; CDR3nt: TGTGCCTGGGGGGCAGCAGATACGCAGTATTTT; CDR3aa: CAWGAADTQYF
d_gene: -; abundance: -; v_gene: TRBV7-2; j_gene: TRBJ1-5; CDR3nt: TGTGCCAGCAGCTTAGTAGGGGAGGGTCAGCCCCAGCATTTT; CDR3aa: CASSLVGEGQPQHF
d_gene: -; abundance: -; v_gene: TRBV20-1; j_gene: TRBJ1-2; CDR3nt: TGCAGTGCTAGAGTACGGGGTGGCTACACCTTC; CDR3aa: CSARVRGGYTF
d_gene: -; abundance: -; v_gene: TRBV5-6; j_gene: TRBJ1-2; CDR3nt: TGTGCCAGCAGCTCCGACTCCTATGGCTACACCTTC; CDR3aa: CASSSDSYGYTF
d_gene: -; abundance: -; v_gene: TRBV6-5; j_gene: TRBJ2-7; CDR3nt: TGTGCCAGCAGACGACAGCACGACGCCTACGAGCAGTACTTC; CDR3aa: CASRRQHDAYEQYF
d_gene: TRBD2; abundance: -; v_gene: TRBV9; j_gene: TRBJ2-7; CDR3nt: TGTGCCAGCAGCCGATCCGGGACTAGCGGGACCGAGCAGTACTTC; CDR3aa: CASSRSGTSGTEQYF
d_gene: TRBD2; abundance: -; v_gene: TRBV5-1; j_gene: TRBJ2-5; CDR3nt: TGCGCCAGCAGCTCGGGACTAGCGGGAGAAGAGACCCAGTACTTC; CDR3aa: CASSSGLAGEETQYF
d_gene: -; abundance: -; v_gene: TRBV5-1; j_gene: TRBJ2-2; CDR3nt: TGCGCCAGCAGCTTGGCCAGGGTCTCCGGGGAGCTGTTTTTT; CDR3aa: CASSLARVSGELFF
d_gene: TRBD2; abundance: -; v_gene: TRBV7-7; j_gene: TRBJ2-3; CDR3nt: TGTGCCAGCAGCTTAGGCGCGGGAGGGCCAGATACGCAGTATTTT; CDR3aa: CASSLGAGGPDTQYF
d_gene: -; abundance: few; v_gene: TRBV7-3; j_gene: TRBJ1-2; CDR3nt: TGTGCCAGCAGCTTAACTAGCTCTTATGGCTACACCTTC; CDR3aa: CASSLTSSYGYTF
d_gene: TRBD1; abundance: -; v_gene: TRBV7-2; j_gene: TRBJ2-1; CDR3nt: TGTGCCAGCAGCGGACAGGGGGCTTTCTACAATGAGCAGTTCTTC; CDR3aa: CASSGQGAFYNEQFF
d_gene: TRBD1; abundance: -; v_gene: TRBV19; j_gene: TRBJ2-1; CDR3nt: TGTGCCAGTAGTTGGGACAGATACAATGAGCAGTTCTTC; CDR3aa: CASSWDRYNEQFF
d_gene: -; abundance: -; v_gene: TRBV7-7; j_gene: TRBJ2-2; CDR3nt: TGTGCCAGCAGCTCCGACTCGACGTCGAACACCGGGGAGCTGTTTTTT; CDR3aa: CASSSDSTSNTGELFF
d_gene: -; abundance: -; v_gene: TRBV7-9; j_gene: TRBJ2-2; CDR3nt: TGTGCCAGCAGCTTATCTCCGGACAGTGCCACCGGGGAGCTGTTTTTT; CDR3aa: CASSLSPDSATGELFF
d_gene: -; abundance: -; v_gene: TRBV5-6; j_gene: TRBJ2-7; CDR3nt: TGTGCCAGCAGCTTGCGTAACGAGCAGTACTTC; CDR3aa: CASSLRNEQYF
d_gene: TRBD1; abundance: -; v_gene: TRBV4-1; j_gene: TRBJ2-7; CDR3nt: TGCGCCAGCAGCCACATTACGGGACAGGACTTATCCTACGAGCAGTACTTC; CDR3aa: CASSHITGQDLSYEQYF
d_gene: TRBD2; abundance: -; v_gene: TRBV5-1; j_gene: TRBJ2-3; CDR3nt: TGCGCCAGCAGCTCCATACCCTTGGGGGAGGGTACAGATACGCAGTATTTT; CDR3aa: CASSSIPLGEGTDTQYF
d_gene: -; abundance: -; v_gene: TRBV7-9; j_gene: TRBJ1-3; CDR3nt: TGTGCCAGCAGCATGCAACTGACAGGCTCTGGAAACACCATATATTTT; CDR3aa: CASSMQLTGSGNTIYF
d_gene: -; abundance: -; v_gene: TRBV5-6; j_gene: TRBJ2-7; CDR3nt: TGTGCCAGCAGGATCGGGCCGGACGGGGGAGAGCAGTACTTC; CDR3aa: CASRIGPDGGEQYF
d_gene: TRBD1; abundance: -; v_gene: TRBV14; j_gene: TRBJ1-2; CDR3nt: TGTGCCAGCAGCCAATATACAGGGGGCGAGGGCGGCTACACCTTC; CDR3aa: CASSQYTGGEGGYTF
d_gene: -; abundance: -; v_gene: TRBV6-4; j_gene: TRBJ2-1; CDR3nt: TGTGCCAGCAGTGACCCGGGGTTTGAGCAGTTCTTC; CDR3aa: CASSDPGFEQFF